The clone carrying this T cell receptor (beta chain) was counted many times. What it recognizes is unknown. The data stem from a study of CD8 T cells in ankylosing spondylitis. This CDR3 contains 15 residues. With 7 bases removed from V and 0 bases from J, the gap between germline ends came to 12 bases. Germline values: CDR1 MDHEN, CDR2 SYDVKM. In making TCR beta libraries, quantitative 5'-RACE with molecular barcodes was used. TCRdb passed the 5' RACE reads through MiXCR, listing each CDR3 protein once. This sample has 100,000 to 150,000 distinct CDR3 sequences, with roughly 13% found just once. General study findings and limits: Within peripheral blood, clones linked to disease were CD8+ and relatively rare. From matched ankylosing spondylitis synovial fluid, disease-linked clones were reportedly recovered at significantly enriched levels. Characteristic of ankylosing spondylitis blood, it appeared, was a TCR beta motif comprising about eight highly homologous variants.

Sample: blood, either unsorted or a sorted T cell fraction (not recorded which). This chain uses TRBV28 with TRBJ2-2, with a tentative D call TRBD1 (5 bases). The TCR was taken from a female donor with ankylosing spondylitis or in good health (not recorded which). CDR3 nucleotide sequence: TGTGCCAGCACCTCAGGGCTTTCGAACACCGGGGAGCTGTTTTTT. Translating gives CASTSGLSNTGELFF.